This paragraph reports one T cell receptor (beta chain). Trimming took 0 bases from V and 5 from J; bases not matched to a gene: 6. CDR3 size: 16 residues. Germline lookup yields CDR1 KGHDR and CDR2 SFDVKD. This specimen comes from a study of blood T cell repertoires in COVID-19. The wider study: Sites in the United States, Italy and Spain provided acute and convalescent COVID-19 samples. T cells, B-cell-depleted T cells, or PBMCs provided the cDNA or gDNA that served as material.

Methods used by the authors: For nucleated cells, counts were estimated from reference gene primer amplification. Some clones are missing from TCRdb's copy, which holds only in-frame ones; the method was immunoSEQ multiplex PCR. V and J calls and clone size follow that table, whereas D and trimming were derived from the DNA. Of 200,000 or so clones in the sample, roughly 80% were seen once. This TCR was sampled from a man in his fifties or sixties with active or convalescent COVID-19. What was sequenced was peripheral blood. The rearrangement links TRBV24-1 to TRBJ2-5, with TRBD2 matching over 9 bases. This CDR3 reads CATSDLVAGVRETQYF. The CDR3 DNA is TGTGCCACCAGTGATTTGGTAGCGGGAGTGCGGGAGACCCAGTACTTC.